A single T cell receptor beta chain is shown here with its context. Its antigen is unknown. This specimen belongs to a study of T cells expressing NK-cell markers (dated by TCRdb to the early 2020s). About the full investigation: Roughly 8 donors provided sorted CD3+CD56+NKG2C+, CD3+CD56+NKG2C- and CD3+CD56-NKG2C+ T-cell subsets, whose TCR beta-chain repertoires were profiled. Among the eight sequenced donors, seven were HCMV-seropositive and one was HCMV-seronegative. The study sequenced eight donors, all healthy volunteers chosen at random: three men and five women. Illumina HiSeq 2000/2500, MiSeq or NextSeq was used to sequence libraries as 2 x 150 bp reads. Broader findings and caveats from the paper: For more than 5 donors, the dominant CD3+CD56+NKG2C+ clonotypes were among the top 10 CD8+ clonotypes and accounted for about 1.0-8% of CD8+ T cells. Whether the expanded NKG2C-expressing T cell clones were specific for HCMV antigens was left unclear. Those dominant clonotypes were again the most abundant among CD3+CD56-NKG2C+ cells in a few donors, at about 25-60.1%.

Including cysteine and phenylalanine, the CDR3 has 13 amino acids. DNA is not recorded here. The germline V gene (reference sequence) provides CDR1 SGHNT and CDR2 YYREEE. HCMV serostatus was determined by detecting HCMV-specific IgG in serum with a commercial ELISA kit. Peripheral blood mononuclear cells were isolated from blood by Ficoll density gradient centrifugation. Sequenced using an Illumina HiSeq 2000. TCR beta cDNA libraries were made by 5'RACE template switching that added a universal primer site and unique molecular identifiers. cDNA synthesis was primed from the TCR beta constant segment and was followed by two successive PCR amplification steps. Turning to the authors' computational methods: MIGEC was used to demultiplex reads and group reads by UMI, and MiTCR was used to assemble and quantify clonotypes. To exclude erroneous sequences, only TCR cDNA sequences supported by at least two reads were retained. The tcR package was used for downstream repertoire analysis, and clonotypes were matched between fractions using CDR3 nucleotide sequence together with V segment. Antigen specificity was annotated against VDJdb with VDJmatch, allowing one amino acid substitution in CDR3. TCRdb reprocessed the reads and assigns one entry to each CDR3 protein sequence, leaving out DNA. TCRdb, not the authors, supplied the V and J calls. The sample's own table lists roughly 110,000 distinct CDR3 sequences. Approximately 17% of the sample rests with the top ten.

The material sequenced was blood T cells: a sorted CD56 or NKG2C T cell subset, CD4+ or CD8+ T cells, or bulk PBMC T cells (not recorded which). This sequence originates from a woman between 18 and 75 years old in good health. The chain couples TRBV5-4 to TRBJ2-5; no DNA is available, so the TRBD2 call from TCRdb remains unchecked. For the CDR3, the sequence is CASSSRDLETQYF.